This TCR beta chain was recorded in a study of CD8 T cells in ankylosing spondylitis. Findings and caveats of the study: Disease-associated clones were reportedly significantly overrepresented in matched ankylosing spondylitis synovial fluid. Peripheral blood samples showed relatively rare disease-linked clones, and these clones were CD8+. Ankylosing spondylitis blood appeared to be characterized by a TCR beta motif of fewer than ten highly homologous variants.

This clonotype was seen ten or more times. Its specificity is not known. Quantitative 5'-RACE with molecular barcodes generated TCR beta libraries. TCRdb itself ran the 5' RACE reads through MiXCR, one entry per CDR3 protein. The table lists about 460,000 distinct CDR3 sequences, roughly 5% of them singletons. V was trimmed by 0 bases and J by 7 bases, leaving 6 bases between them. The CDR3 runs to 12 residues. Germline CDR1 and CDR2: SGHTA and FQGNSA. This receptor was obtained from a male donor with ankylosing spondylitis. The V gene is TRBV7-2, the J gene TRBJ1-2; D uncertain. Sequencing was performed on blood, either unsorted or a sorted T cell fraction (not recorded which). This chain's CDR3 is CASSLARFGYTF. The CDR3 DNA is TGTGCCAGCAGCTTAGCCAGGTTTGGCTACACCTTC.